The sequence of this TCR beta chain was determined in a study of shared clonotypes between healthy human individuals. Study-level results: Generation probability values for non-shared clonotypes were lower than those for clonotypes shared by all four donors.

This clone was seen just once. As yet, its antigen is unknown. Method: immunoSEQ multiplex PCR; TCRdb's copy keeps in-frame clones and lacks some. The sample shows about 2.4 million clones, over 85% of them seen only once. This TCR was sampled from a man younger than 35 in good health. The sample consisted of naive CD4+ T cells sorted from blood. Subset denoted: CD45RA+ positively selected.

The CDR3 is CASSLVSSGYRGGYGYTF. The CDR3 bases are TGTGCCAGCAGCTTGGTATCCTCGGGATATCGGGGAGGCTATGGCTACACCTTC. The chain carries TRBV5-4 and TRBJ1-2; D is undetermined. The CDR3 length is 18 residues. From germline, CDR1 is SGHNT and CDR2 YYREEE (reference sequence). Deletions cut 0 bases from V and 4 bases from J, with 22 bases between.